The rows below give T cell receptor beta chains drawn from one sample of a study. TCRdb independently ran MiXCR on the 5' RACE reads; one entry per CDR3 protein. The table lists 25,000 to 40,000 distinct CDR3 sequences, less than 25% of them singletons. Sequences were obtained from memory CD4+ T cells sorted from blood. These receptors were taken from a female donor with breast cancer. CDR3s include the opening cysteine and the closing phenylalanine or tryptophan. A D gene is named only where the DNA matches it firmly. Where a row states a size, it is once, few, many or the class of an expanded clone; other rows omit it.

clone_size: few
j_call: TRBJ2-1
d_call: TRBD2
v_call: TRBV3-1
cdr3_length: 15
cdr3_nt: TGTGCCAGCAGCTACATAGCGGGGGGTTACAATGAGCAGTTCTTC
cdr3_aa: CASSYIAGGYNEQFF

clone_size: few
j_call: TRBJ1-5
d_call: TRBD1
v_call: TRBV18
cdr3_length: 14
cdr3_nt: TGTGCCAGCTCATCGGACAGGGCGGCTCAGCCCCAGCATTTT
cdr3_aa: CASSSDRAAQPQHF

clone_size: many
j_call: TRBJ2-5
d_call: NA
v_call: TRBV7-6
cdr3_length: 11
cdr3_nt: TGTGCCAGCAGCTCCGGGGAGACCCAGTACTTC
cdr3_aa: CASSSGETQYF

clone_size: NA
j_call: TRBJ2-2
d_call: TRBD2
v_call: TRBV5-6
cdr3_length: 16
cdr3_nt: TGTGCCAGCAGCGAGGGACTAGCGGTTAACACCGGGGAGCTGTTTTTT
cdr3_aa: CASSEGLAVNTGELFF

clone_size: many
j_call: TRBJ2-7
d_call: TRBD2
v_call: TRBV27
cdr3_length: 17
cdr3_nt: TGTGCCAGCAGTTTTTCTCTGGGAACTAGCGGGAGCGGCGAGCAGTACTTC
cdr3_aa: CASSFSLGTSGSGEQYF

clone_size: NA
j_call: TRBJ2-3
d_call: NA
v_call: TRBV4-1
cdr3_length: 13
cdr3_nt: TGTGCCAGCAGCCAAGCCGGACCAGATACGCAGTATTTT
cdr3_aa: CASSQAGPDTQYF

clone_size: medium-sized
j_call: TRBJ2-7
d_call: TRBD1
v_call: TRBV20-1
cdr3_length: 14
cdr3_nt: TGCAGTGCTAGAGGCCTCCGGACAGGCTACGAGCAGTACTTC
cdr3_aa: CSARGLRTGYEQYF

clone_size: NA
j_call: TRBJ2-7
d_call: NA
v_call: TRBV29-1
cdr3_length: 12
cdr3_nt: TGCAGCGTATTTGGGGGTTCCTACGAGCAGTACTTC
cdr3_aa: CSVFGGSYEQYF

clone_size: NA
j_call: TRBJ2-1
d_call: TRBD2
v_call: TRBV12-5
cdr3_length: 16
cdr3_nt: TGTGCTAGTGGTTTGGCAGCGGGGGGAGGTTACAATGAGCAGTTCTTC
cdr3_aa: CASGLAAGGGYNEQFF

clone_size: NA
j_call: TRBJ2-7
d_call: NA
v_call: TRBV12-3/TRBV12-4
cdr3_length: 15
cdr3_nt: TGTGCCAGCAGTCTCGGGACTCTCCCCGCCGGCGAGCAGTACTTC
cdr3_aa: CASSLGTLPAGEQYF

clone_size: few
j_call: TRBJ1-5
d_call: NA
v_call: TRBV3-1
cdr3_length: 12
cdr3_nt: TGTGCCAGCAGCCACACCGATCAGCCCCAGCATTTT
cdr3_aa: CASSHTDQPQHF

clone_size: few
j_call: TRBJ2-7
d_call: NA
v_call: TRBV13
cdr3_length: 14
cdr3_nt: TGTGCCAGCAGCTTAGGCCTAGGAACCTACGAGCAGTACTTC
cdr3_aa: CASSLGLGTYEQYF

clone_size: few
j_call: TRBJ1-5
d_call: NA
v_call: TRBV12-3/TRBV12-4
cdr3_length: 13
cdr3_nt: TGTGCCAGCAGTCCACAGGGAACTCAGCCCCAGCATTTT
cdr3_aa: CASSPQGTQPQHF

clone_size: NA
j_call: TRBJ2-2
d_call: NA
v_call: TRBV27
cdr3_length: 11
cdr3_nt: TGTGCCAGCAGTTCCACCGGGGAGCTGTTTTTT
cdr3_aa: CASSSTGELFF

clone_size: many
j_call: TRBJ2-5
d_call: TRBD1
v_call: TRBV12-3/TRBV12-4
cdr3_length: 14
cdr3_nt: TGTGCCAGCAGAAAACAGGGGGCGGGAGAGACCCAGTACTTC
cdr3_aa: CASRKQGAGETQYF

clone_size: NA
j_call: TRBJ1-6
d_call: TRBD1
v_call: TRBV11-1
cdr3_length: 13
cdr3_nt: TGTGCCAGCAGCTTTACAGGGGACTCACCCCTCCACTTT
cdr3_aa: CASSFTGDSPLHF

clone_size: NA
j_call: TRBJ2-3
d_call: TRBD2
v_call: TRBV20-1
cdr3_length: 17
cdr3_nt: TGCAGTGCTAGGCCCAAGACTAGCGGAACTAGCACAGATACGCAGTATTTT
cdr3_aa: CSARPKTSGTSTDTQYF

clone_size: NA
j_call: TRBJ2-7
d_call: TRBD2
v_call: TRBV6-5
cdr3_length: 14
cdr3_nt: TGTGCCAGCAGTCCAGCGGGAGGGGTAGGTGAGCAGTACTTC
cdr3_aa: CASSPAGGVGEQYF

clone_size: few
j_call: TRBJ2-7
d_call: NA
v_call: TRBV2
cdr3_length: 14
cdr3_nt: TGTGCCAGCAGTGGGAGGGGGGGAACCTACGAGCAGTACTTC
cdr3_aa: CASSGRGGTYEQYF

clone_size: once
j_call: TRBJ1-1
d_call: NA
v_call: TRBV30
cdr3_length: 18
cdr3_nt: TGTGCCTGGAGTCGGGCCGTCCCTAACGTGGGTAAGAACACTGAAGCTTTCTTT
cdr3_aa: CAWSRAVPNVGKNTEAFF

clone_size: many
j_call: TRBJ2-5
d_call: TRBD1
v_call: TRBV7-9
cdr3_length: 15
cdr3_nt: TGTGCCAGCAGGCTCGGGACAGGGGGTACGGAGACCCAGTACTTC
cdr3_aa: CASRLGTGGTETQYF

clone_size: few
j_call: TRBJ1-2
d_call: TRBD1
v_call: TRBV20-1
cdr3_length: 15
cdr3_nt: TGCAGTGCTAGAGTCCCGACAGGGTCGGACTATGGCTACACCTTC
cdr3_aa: CSARVPTGSDYGYTF

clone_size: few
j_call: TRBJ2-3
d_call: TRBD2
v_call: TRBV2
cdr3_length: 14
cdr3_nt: TGTACCAGCAAACTCGGGAGGCTGACAGATACGCAGTATTTT
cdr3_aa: CTSKLGRLTDTQYF

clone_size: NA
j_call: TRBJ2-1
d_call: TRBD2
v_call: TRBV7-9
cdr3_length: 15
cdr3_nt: TGTGCCAGCAGCCCACCTAGCGGACCCTACAATGAGCAGTTCTTC
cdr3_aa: CASSPPSGPYNEQFF

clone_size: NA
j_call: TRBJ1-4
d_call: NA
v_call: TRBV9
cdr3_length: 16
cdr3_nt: TGTGCCAGCAGCCCGTATGAAGGGTTAACTAATGAAAAACTGTTTTTT
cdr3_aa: CASSPYEGLTNEKLFF

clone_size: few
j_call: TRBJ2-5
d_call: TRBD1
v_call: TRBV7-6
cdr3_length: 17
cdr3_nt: TGTGCCAGCAGCCAGGACAGGGGGCGAGAGGGGGAAGAGACCCAGTACTTC
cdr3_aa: CASSQDRGREGEETQYF

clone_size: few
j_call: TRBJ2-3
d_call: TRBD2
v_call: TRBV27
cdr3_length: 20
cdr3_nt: TGTGCCAGCAGTCTTCTTGGACTAGCGGGGGCCGTACCAAGCACAGATACGCAGTATTTT
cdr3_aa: CASSLLGLAGAVPSTDTQYF

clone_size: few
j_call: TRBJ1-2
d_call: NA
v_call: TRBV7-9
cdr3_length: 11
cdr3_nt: TGTGCCAGCAGCTTAGGTCCGGACCAGACCTTC
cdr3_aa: CASSLGPDQTF

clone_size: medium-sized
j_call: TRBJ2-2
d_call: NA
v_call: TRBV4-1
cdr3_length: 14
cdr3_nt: TGCGCCAGCAGCCAAAAAATGGGGACCGGGGAGCTGTTTTTT
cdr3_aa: CASSQKMGTGELFF

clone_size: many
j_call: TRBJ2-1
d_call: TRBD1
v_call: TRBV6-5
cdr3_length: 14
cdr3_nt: TGTGCCAGCAAGTGGACAGGAGCATACAATGAGCAGTTCTTC
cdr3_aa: CASKWTGAYNEQFF

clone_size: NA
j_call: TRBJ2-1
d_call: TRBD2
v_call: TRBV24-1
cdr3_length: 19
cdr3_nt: TGTGCCACCAGTGATCCCCGGTTAGCGGGAGGAACCGGGGACAATGAGCAGTTCTTC
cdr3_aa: CATSDPRLAGGTGDNEQFF

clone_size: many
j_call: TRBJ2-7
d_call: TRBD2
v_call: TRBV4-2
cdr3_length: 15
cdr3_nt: TGTGCCAGCAGCTCGTTTGGGGGAGGGAGCTACGAGCAGTACTTC
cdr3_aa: CASSSFGGGSYEQYF

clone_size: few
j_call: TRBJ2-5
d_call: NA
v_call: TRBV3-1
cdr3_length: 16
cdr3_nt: TGTGCCAGCAGCCCTTTTCTGGGCCCTACGAAAGAGACCCAGTACTTC
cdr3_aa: CASSPFLGPTKETQYF

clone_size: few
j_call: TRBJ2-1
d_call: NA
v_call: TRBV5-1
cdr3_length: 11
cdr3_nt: TGCGCCAGCAGCTTTGAGGCTGAGCAGTTCTTC
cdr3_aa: CASSFEAEQFF

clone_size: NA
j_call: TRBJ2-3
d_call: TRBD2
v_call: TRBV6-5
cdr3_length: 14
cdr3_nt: TGTGCCAGCAAGCGGGGGGGCCTGGGAGATACGCAGTATTTT
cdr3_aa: CASKRGGLGDTQYF

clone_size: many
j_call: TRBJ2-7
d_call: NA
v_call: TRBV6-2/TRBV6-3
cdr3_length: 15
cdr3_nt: TGTGCCAGCAGTTACGGGGGGGCCCTAACCTACGAGCAGTACTTC
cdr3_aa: CASSYGGALTYEQYF

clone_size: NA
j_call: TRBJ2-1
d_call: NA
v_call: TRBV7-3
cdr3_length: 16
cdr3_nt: TGTGCCAGCAGCCCATCACCGACCGGGGGCTACAATGAGCAGTTCTTC
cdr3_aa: CASSPSPTGGYNEQFF

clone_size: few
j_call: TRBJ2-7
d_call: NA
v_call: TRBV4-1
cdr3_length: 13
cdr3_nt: TGCGCCAGCAGCCAAAGCAGGAGTTACGAGCAGTACTTC
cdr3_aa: CASSQSRSYEQYF

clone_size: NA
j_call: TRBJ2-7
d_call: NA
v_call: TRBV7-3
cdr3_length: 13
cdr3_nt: TGTGCCAGCAGCCCTTCCCCCAATTTGCAGCAGTACTTC
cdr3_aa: CASSPSPNLQQYF

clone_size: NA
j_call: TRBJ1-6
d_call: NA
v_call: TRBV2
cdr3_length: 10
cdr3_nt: TGTGCCAGCAGGGGGTCACCCCTCCACTTT
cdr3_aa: CASRGSPLHF

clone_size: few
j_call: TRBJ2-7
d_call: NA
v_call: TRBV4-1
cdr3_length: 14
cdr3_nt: TGCGCCAGCAGCCGGGACGGACCCGATCACGAGCAGTACTTC
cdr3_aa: CASSRDGPDHEQYF

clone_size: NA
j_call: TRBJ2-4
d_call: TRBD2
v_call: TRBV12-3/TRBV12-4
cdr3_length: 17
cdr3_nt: TGTGCCAGCAGTCCTTTGGGGGAGGGCCTCACCGAACACATTCAGTACTTC
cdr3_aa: CASSPLGEGLTEHIQYF

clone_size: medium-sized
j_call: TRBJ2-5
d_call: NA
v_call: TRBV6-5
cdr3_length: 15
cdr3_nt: TGTGCCAGCAGTTACGGCTCGGGGATCCGGGAGACCCAGTACTTC
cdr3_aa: CASSYGSGIRETQYF

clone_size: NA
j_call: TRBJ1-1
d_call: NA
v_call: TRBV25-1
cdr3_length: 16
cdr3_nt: TGTGCCAGCAGGGTAGGTAGAAAGGACAGGAACACTGAAGCTTTCTTT
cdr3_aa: CASRVGRKDRNTEAFF

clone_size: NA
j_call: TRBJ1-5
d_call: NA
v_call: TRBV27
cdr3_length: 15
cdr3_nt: TGTGCCAGCAGCGAACCGGGCCATAGCAATCAGCCCCAGCATTTT
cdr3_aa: CASSEPGHSNQPQHF

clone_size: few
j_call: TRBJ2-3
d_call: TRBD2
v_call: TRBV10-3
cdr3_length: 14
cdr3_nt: TGTGCCACCGGACTAGCGGGGGCTGCAGATACGCAGTATTTT
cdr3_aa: CATGLAGAADTQYF

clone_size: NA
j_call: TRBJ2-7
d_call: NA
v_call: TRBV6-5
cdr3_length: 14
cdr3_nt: TGTGCCAGCAGTTACTCGAAGTACGCCTACGAGCAGTACTTC
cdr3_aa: CASSYSKYAYEQYF

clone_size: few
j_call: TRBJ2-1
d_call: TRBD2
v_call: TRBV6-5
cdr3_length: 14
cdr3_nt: TGTGCCAGCAGTTACGTAGCGGGGGGTAATGAGCAGTTCTTC
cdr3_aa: CASSYVAGGNEQFF

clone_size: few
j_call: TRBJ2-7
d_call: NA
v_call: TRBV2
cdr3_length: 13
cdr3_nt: TGTGCCAGCAAGAGGGTTACCTCCTACGAGCAGTACTTC
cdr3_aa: CASKRVTSYEQYF

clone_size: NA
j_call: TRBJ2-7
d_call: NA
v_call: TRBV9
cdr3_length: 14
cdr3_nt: TGTGCCAGCAGCGTAGGTCAGAGCTCCTACGAGCAGTACTTC
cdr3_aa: CASSVGQSSYEQYF

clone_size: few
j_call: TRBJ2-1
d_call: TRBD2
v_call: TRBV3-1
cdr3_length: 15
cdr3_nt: TGTGCCAGCAGCCAAGCGACTAGCGGGAGGCATGAGCAGTTCTTC
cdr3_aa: CASSQATSGRHEQFF

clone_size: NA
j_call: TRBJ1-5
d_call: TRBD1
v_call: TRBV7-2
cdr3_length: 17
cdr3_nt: TGTGCCAGCAGCTTAGGTCAGGGGGTATATAGCAATCAGCCCCAGCATTTT
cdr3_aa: CASSLGQGVYSNQPQHF

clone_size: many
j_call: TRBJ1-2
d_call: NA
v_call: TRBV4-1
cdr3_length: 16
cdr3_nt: TGCGCCAGCAGCCAGGTCACAGGTGATATTGGCTATGGCTACACCTTC
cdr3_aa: CASSQVTGDIGYGYTF

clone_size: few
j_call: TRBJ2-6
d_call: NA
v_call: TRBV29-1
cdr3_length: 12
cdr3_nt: TGCAGCGTCGATCAGGGGGCCAACGTCCTGACTTTC
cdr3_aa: CSVDQGANVLTF

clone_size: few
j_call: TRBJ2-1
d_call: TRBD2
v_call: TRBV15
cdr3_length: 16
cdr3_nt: TGTGCCACCAGCAGATTGCGGGAGGGCCCTCTGAATGAGCAGTTCTTC
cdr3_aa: CATSRLREGPLNEQFF

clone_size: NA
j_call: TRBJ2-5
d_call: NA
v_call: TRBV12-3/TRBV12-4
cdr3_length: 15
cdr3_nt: TGTGCCAGCAGCCAGGCGGGACCGAACCCCGAGACCCAGTACTTC
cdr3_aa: CASSQAGPNPETQYF

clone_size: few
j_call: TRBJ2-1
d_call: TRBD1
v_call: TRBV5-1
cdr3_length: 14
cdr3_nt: TGCGCCAGCAGCACCGGGACAGGGGCAGTTGAGCAGTTCTTC
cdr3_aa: CASSTGTGAVEQFF

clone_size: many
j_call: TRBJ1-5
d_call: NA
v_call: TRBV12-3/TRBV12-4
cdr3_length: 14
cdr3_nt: TGTGCCAGCAGTTTAGACAGTAGCAATCAGCCCCAGCATTTT
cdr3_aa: CASSLDSSNQPQHF

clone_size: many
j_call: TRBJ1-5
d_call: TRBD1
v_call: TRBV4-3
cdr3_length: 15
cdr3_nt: TGCGCCAGCAGCCAAGATGGGGACAGAGGTCAGCCCCAGCATTTT
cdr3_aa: CASSQDGDRGQPQHF

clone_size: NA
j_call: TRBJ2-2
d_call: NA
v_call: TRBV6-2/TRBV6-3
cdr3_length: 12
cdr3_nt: TGTGCCAGCATAGGGGCTACCGGGGAGCTGTTTTTT
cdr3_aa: CASIGATGELFF